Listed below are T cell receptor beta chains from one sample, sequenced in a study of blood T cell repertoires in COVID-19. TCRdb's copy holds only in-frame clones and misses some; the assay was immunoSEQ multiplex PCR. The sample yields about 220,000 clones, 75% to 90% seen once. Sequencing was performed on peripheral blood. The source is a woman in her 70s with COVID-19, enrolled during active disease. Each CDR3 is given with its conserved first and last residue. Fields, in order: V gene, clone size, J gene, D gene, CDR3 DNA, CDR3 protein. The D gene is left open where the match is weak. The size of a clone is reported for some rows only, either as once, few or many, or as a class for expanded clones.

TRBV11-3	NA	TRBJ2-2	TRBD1	TGTGCCAGCAGCTCTATTCCAGGGGGCGCGAACACCGGGGAGCTGTTTTTT	CASSSIPGGANTGELFF
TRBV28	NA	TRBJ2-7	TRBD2	TGTGCCTCATTTAGCGGGAGCTCCTACGAGCAGTACTTC	CASFSGSSYEQYF
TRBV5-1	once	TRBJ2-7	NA	TGCGCCAGCAGCTTGCCTAACTACGAGCAGTACTTC	CASSLPNYEQYF
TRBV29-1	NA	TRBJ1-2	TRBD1	TGCAGCGTTACGACAGGGGGGGATGGCTACACCTTC	CSVTTGGDGYTF
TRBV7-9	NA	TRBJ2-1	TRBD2	TGTGCCAGCAGCCCGGGACTAGCGGGCCTGAGCTCCTACAATGAGCAGTTCTTC	CASSPGLAGLSSYNEQFF
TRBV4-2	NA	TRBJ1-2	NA	TGTGCCAGCAGCCAAGATAGCGGGGGGCAACTCTATGGCTACACCTTC	CASSQDSGGQLYGYTF
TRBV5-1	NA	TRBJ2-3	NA	TGCGCCAGCACCCGAACAATCCCCCCCACAGATACGCAGTATTTT	CASTRTIPPTDTQYF
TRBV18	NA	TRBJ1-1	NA	TGTGCCAGCTCACTAAAAGACAGTACCACTGAAGCTTTCTTT	CASSLKDSTTEAFF
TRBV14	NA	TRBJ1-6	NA	TGTGCCAGCAGCCAAGTGTCAGGGGTCTCACCCCTCCACTTT	CASSQVSGVSPLHF
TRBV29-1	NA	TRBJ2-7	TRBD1	TGCAGCGTTGAATTTGGCGGCGGAGGACAGGGGCACTACGAGCAGTACTTC	CSVEFGGGGQGHYEQYF
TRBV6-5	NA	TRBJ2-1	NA	TGTGCCAGCAGTTACCTCAATGAGCAGTTCTTC	CASSYLNEQFF
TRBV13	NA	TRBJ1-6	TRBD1	TGTGCCAGCAGCTTGGGTGGGACAGGGCGGAATTCACCCCTCCACTTT	CASSLGGTGRNSPLHF
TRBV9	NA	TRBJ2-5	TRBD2	TGTGCCAGCAGCGTAGGGACTAGCTCCGCGCGAGAGACCCAGTACTTC	CASSVGTSSARETQYF
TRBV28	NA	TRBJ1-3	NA	TGTGCCAGCAGTCCCGGGACAAACTCTGGAAACACCATATATTTT	CASSPGTNSGNTIYF
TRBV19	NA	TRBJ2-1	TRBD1	TGTGCCAGTAGCCCGAGGGGGACAGGGTCCTACAATGAGCAGTTCTTC	CASSPRGTGSYNEQFF
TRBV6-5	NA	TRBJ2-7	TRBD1	TGTGCCAGCGGACAGGGCTACGAGCAGTACTTC	CASGQGYEQYF